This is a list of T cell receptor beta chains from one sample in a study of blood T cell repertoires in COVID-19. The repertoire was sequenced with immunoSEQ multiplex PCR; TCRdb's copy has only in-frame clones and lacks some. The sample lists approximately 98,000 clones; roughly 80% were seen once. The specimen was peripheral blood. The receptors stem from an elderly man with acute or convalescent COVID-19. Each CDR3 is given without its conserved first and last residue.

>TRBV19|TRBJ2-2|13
ASRTGLALTGELF
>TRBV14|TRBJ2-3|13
ASRRTGTSGDTQY
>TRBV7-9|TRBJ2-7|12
ASRPWTGAYEQY
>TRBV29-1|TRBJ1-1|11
SVHVALNTEAF
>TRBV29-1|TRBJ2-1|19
SVEDRGTSGGGGFSYNEQF
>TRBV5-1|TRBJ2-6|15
ASSFYQRSSGANVLT
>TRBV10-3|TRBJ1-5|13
AISEQGFSNQPQH
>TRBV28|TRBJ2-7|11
ATNSGQTYEQY
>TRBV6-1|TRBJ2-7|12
ASTLDFQAYEQY
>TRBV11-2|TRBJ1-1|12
ASSLGTGNTEAF
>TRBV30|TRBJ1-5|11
ALNRGSNQPQH
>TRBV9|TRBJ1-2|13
ASSAGQPTNYGYT
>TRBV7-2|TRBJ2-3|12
ASSFYRGTDTQY
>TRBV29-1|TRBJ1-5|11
SVWTGGIQPQH
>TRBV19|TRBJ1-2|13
ASSPRTGGLYGYT
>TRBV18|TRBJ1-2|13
ASSPREGPFYGYT
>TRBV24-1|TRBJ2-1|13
ATSDSSGRLDEQF
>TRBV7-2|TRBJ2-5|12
ASASPGAPETQY
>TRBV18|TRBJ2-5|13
ASSRETGGRETQY